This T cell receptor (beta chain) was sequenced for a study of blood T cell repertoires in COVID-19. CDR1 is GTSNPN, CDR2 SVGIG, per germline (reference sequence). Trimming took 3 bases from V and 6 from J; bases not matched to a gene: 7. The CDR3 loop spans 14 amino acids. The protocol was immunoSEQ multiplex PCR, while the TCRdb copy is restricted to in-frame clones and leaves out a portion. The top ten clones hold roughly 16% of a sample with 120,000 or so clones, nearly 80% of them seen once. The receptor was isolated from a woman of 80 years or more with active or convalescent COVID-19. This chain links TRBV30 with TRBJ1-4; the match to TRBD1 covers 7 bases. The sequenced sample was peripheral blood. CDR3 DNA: TGTGCCTGGAGCCTCACAGGGGTGGATGAAAAACTGTTTTTT. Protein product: CAWSLTGVDEKLFF.